The 16 T cell receptor beta chains reported below all come from one sample, sequenced in a study of cytomegalovirus exposure and HLA in healthy donors. The PCR ran on 60 Vbeta and 13 Jbeta primers. TCRdb keeps only in-frame clones here, not all; method: immunoSEQ multiplex PCR. The table lists 120,000 to 150,000 clones, about four fifths of them singletons. Sequencing input: PBMCs. The source of these receptors is a man aged 25-45 years in good health and CMV-seronegative.

The chain combines TRBV23-1 with TRBJ2-1; D uncertain. TRBV23-1 is reported as an ORF; its role is uncertain. The CDR3 extends over 14 amino acids. The V and J ends lost 3 bases and 5 bases respectively, with 11 bases between them. As DNA, the CDR3 is TGCGCCAGCAGTCACTCCGACATAAACAATGAGCAGTTCTTC. Protein sequence: CASSHSDINNEQFF.

The chain couples TRBV4-1 to TRBJ2-7; possible D gene TRBD2, 6 bases. This CDR3 is built from 15 residues. Germline-derived CDR1 and CDR2 are MGHRA and YSYEKL. Trimming removed 4 bases from V and 2 bases from J, with 15 bases in between. The CDR3 protein is CASSRAGGGAYEQYF. The CDR3 bases are TGCGCCAGCAGCCGCGCCGGCGGCGGGGCCTACGAGCAGTACTTC.

The chain carries TRBV9 and TRBJ2-1; 11 bases align to TRBD2. With 0 bases clipped from V and 8 bases from J, the junction kept 4 bases outside the gene matches. In germline, CDR1 is SGDLS, CDR2 YYNGEE. The CDR3 covers 15 residues. Written as DNA, the CDR3 is TGTGCCAGCAGCGTAGTAGCGGGAGGGCCGCATGAGCAGTTCTTC. Its protein product is CASSVVAGGPHEQFF. The whole variable domain, filled in from reference TRBV9 and TRBJ2-1, reads DSGVTQTPKHLITATGQRVTLRCSPRSGDLSVYWYQQSLDQGLQFLIQYYNGEERAKGNILERFSAQQFPDLHSELNLSSLELGDSALYFCASSVVAGGPHEQFFGPGTRLTVL.

The chain carries TRBV20-1 and TRBJ1-2, with 8 bases identical to TRBD1. Germline loops: CDR1 DFQATT, CDR2 SNEGSKA (reference sequence). The trim removed 6 bases at V and 8 bases at J, leaving 5 bases unmatched. The CDR3 is 11 residues long. In DNA, the CDR3 is TGCAGTGCCTCAGGGGGCGGGGGCTACACCTTC. Translated, it gives CSASGGGGYTF.

This chain links TRBV5-8 with TRBJ1-1; D remains ambiguous. CDR1 SGHTS and CDR2 YDEGEE come from the germline V gene. This CDR3 has 14 residues. Trimming took 4 bases from V and 7 from J, leaving 17 bases between them. DNA of the CDR3: TGTGCCAGCAGCCGTCCCATGAGGTCCCTTGAAGCTTTCTTT. Amino acids: CASSRPMRSLEAFF.

This chain uses TRBV6-5 with TRBJ2-7; TRBD2 agrees at 9 bases. Germline CDR1 and CDR2: MNHEY and SVGAGI. There are 13 residues in the CDR3. V shed 11 bases, J shed 0 bases, and the junction held 5 bases outside the gene matches. The CDR3 region is CASRTSVSYEQYF. CDR3 sequence (DNA): TGTGCCTCCAGGACTAGCGTCTCCTACGAGCAGTACTTC.

This sequence joins TRBV5-1 and TRBJ1-2, with 9 bases matching TRBD1. The CDR3 loop spans 14 amino acids. Trimming took 4 bases from V and 6 from J; bases not matched to a gene: 7. Germline CDR1 and CDR2: SGHRS and YFSETQ. The CDR3 here is CASSPDRGTDGYTF. Written as DNA, the CDR3 is TGCGCCAGCAGCCCGGACAGGGGTACGGATGGCTACACCTTC.

Concerning this clone itself: At the DNA level, this CDR3 is encoded by other sequences in the same sample as well. The chain has TRBV5-5 and TRBJ1-1, with a tentative D call TRBD1 (5 bases). The germline gives CDR1 SGHKS, CDR2 YYEKEE (reference sequence). The length of the CDR3 is 13 residues. The V end lost 4 bases, the J end lost 1 base, and 8 bases lay between the germline ends. The CDR3 spells CASSPQGNTEAFF. DNA of the CDR3: TGTGCCAGCAGCCCGCAGGGGAACACTGAAGCTTTCTTT.

The rearrangement uses TRBV28 and TRBJ2-2, with 10 bases lining up with TRBD1. J gave up 6 bases and V 6 bases, and 7 bases lay outside the gene matches. Germline V gene sequence: CDR1 MDHEN, CDR2 SYDVKM. This CDR3 comprises 15 residues. In DNA, the CDR3 is TGTGCCAGCAGAGCCGACAGGGGGCTAGCCGGGGAGCTGTTTTTT. Translating gives CASRADRGLAGELFF.

The chain carries TRBV30 and TRBJ1-2; 8 bases fit TRBD1. The junction had 0 bases not matched to a gene; V was cut back by 3 bases and J by 0 bases. Germline lookup yields CDR1 GTSNPN and CDR2 SVGIG (reference sequence). The CDR3 runs 13 residues. The CDR3 here is CAWRDRANYGYTF. DNA for the CDR3: TGTGCCTGGAGGGACAGGGCTAACTATGGCTACACCTTC.

This rearrangement joins TRBV12-5 to TRBJ2-3, with 8 bases fitting TRBD2. After removal of 0 bases from V and 5 bases from J, the junction contained 4 bases not matched to a gene. In germline, CDR1 is LGHNT, CDR2 FRNRAP. This CDR3 has 15 amino acids. The CDR3 nucleotides are TGTGCTAGTGGTTTGGTAGCGGGGGCTGGAGATACGCAGTATTTT. Protein sequence: CASGLVAGAGDTQYF.

The chain uses TRBV29-1 and TRBJ2-4; D might be TRBD2 (6 bases). The V gene's germline CDR1 is SQVTM and CDR2 ANQGSEA. CDR3 length: 14 amino acids. Trimming took 4 bases from V and 5 from J, leaving 15 bases between them. CDR3: CSVAPVGTENIQYF. The CDR3 DNA reads as TGCAGCGTTGCCCCTGTTGGGACTGAAAACATTCAGTACTTC. The complete variable domain, with remaining parts taken from reference TRBV29-1 and TRBJ2-4, reads SAVISQKPSRDICQRGTSLTIQCQVDSQVTMMFWYRQQPGQSLTLIATANQGSEATYESGFVIDKFPISRPNLTFSTLTVSNMSPEDSSIYLCSVAPVGTENIQYFGAGTRLSVL.

The chain combines TRBV6-1 with TRBJ1-5; a possible D gene is TRBD1 (6 bases). The CDR3 extends over 14 amino acids. The V and J ends lost 8 bases and 6 bases respectively, with 17 bases between them. Germline lookup yields CDR1 MNHNS and CDR2 SASEGT. The chain's CDR3 is CASHPAGAGQPQHF. CDR3 DNA: TGTGCCAGCCATCCCGCGGGGGCGGGTCAGCCCCAGCATTTT.

V and J are TRBV29-1 and TRBJ2-7; no clear D gene. The CDR3 runs to 12 residues. Germline lookup yields CDR1 SQVTM and CDR2 ANQGSEA. Trimming pared 4 bases from V and 1 base from J, leaving 8 bases between. The CDR3 loop is CSVGVRSYEQYF. For the CDR3, the DNA is TGCAGCGTTGGTGTGAGGTCCTACGAGCAGTACTTC.

V and J are TRBV4-1 and TRBJ2-7; TRBD1 might be the D (6 bases). Germline values: CDR1 MGHRA, CDR2 YSYEKL. Trimming took 3 bases from V and 2 from J, leaving 17 bases between them. This CDR3 region has 16 residues. The CDR3 protein is CASSQGTGLRTYEQYF. The CDR3 nucleotides are TGCGCCAGCAGCCAGGGCACAGGGTTAAGAACCTACGAGCAGTACTTC.

The V call is TRBV28, the J call TRBJ1-1; no clear D gene. Trimming removed 5 bases at V and 0 bases at J, with 7 bases between. From germline, CDR1 is MDHEN and CDR2 SYDVKM. The length of the CDR3 is 13 residues. The CDR3: CASSVQMNTEAFF. The CDR3 DNA sequence: TGTGCCAGCAGTGTACAGATGAACACTGAAGCTTTCTTT.